Each of the 25 T cell receptor beta chains below was sequenced from the same sample in a study of T cell clonotyping in hematopoietic cell transplantation. Here immunoSEQ multiplex PCR was the method, and the copy in TCRdb shows in-frame clones only, minus some. Counted here are about 2,500 clones, approximately 80% occurring once; the ten biggest clones make up roughly a third. Material: peripheral blood mononuclear cells, obtained 180 days after allogeneic stem cell transplant. Every receptor here comes from a male patient aged 60-70 years who had an allogeneic stem cell transplant, so T cells may come from the graft donor. Some clones in this sample may be carry-over from other donors' samples.

This clone appeared a few times. This chain joins TRBV7-2 and TRBJ2-7; TRBD2 matches at 13 bases. Germline V gene lookup returns CDR1 SGHTA and CDR2 FQGNSA. V shed 4 bases, J shed 7 bases, and the junction held 10 bases outside the gene matches. The CDR3 sequence is 16 residues long. The DNA for the CDR3 is TGTGCCAGCAGCTCAGCTGGACTAGCGGGAGTTAGGGAGCAGTACTTC. Its protein product is CASSSAGLAGVREQYF.

J is TRBJ1-2 and V is TRBV5-4; 8 nucleotides match TRBD1. The CDR3 contains 15 residues. V lost 0 bases to trimming and J lost 6 bases; unmatched junction nucleotides: 7. Germline CDR1 and CDR2: SGHNT and YYREEE (reference sequence). The CDR3: CASSLDDRGEDGYTF. For the CDR3, the DNA is TGTGCCAGCAGCTTGGATGACAGGGGAGAGGATGGCTACACCTTC. Full variable domain (remainder filled in from reference TRBV5-4 and TRBJ1-2): ETGVTQSPTHLIKTRGQQVTLRCSSQSGHNTVSWYQQALGQGPQFIFQYYREEENGRGNFPPRFSGLQFPNYSSELNVNALELDDSALYLCASSLDDRGEDGYTFGSGTRLTVV.

V and J are TRBV5-6 and TRBJ2-2; D is possibly TRBD1 (6 bases). Germline CDR1 is SGHDT and CDR2 is YYEEEE. V was shortened by 4 bases and J by 5 bases, with 15 bases between the two germline ends. The CDR3 runs to 15 residues. The chain's CDR3 is CASSLAQGNTGELFF. DNA for the CDR3: TGTGCCAGCAGCCTTGCACAGGGTAATACCGGGGAGCTGTTTTTT.

The chain employs TRBV2 and TRBJ1-5; no clear D gene. The V gene lost 5 bases and the J gene lost 0 bases, with 8 bases spanning the gap. CDR3 length: 14 amino acids. Germline CDR1 is SNHLY and CDR2 is FYNNEI. The CDR3 here is CASSREYSNQPQHF. Here the CDR3 DNA reads TGTGCCAGCAGTAGGGAGTATAGCAATCAGCCCCAGCATTTT.

This chain joins TRBV29-1 and TRBJ2-3, with D maybe TRBD1 (6 bases). The germline gives CDR1 SQVTM, CDR2 ANQGSEA. The ends were cut back, 7 bases at V and 4 bases at J, with 12 bases in the middle. CDR3 length: 12 residues. The CDR3 DNA reads TGCAGCGGTACAGGGTTTTCAGATACGCAGTATTTT. As protein: CSGTGFSDTQYF.

V usage is TRBV30 and J usage is TRBJ1-2, with a possible D match to TRBD1 (5 bases). V was cut by 3 bases and J by 1 base, with 9 bases left in between. The CDR3 extends over 13 amino acids. Germline V gene sequence: CDR1 GTSNPN, CDR2 SVGIG (reference sequence). The CDR3 loop reads CAWRYGGNYGYTF. DNA of the CDR3: TGTGCCTGGAGATATGGGGGTAACTATGGCTACACCTTC.

The genes are TRBV30 and TRBJ1-5; unclear D gene. Trimming took 6 bases from V and 2 from J, leaving 11 bases between them. This CDR3 has 13 amino acids. Germline CDR1 GTSNPN, CDR2 SVGIG (reference sequence). CDR3 sequence reads: CACAEGRNQPQHF. Written as DNA, the CDR3 is TGTGCCTGCGCGGAGGGCCGCAATCAGCCCCAGCATTTT.

The V gene is TRBV30, the J gene TRBJ1-2; D remains ambiguous. Germline-derived CDR1 and CDR2 are GTSNPN and SVGIG (reference sequence). Trimming left V 2 bases short and J 5 bases short, with 12 bases between. This CDR3 contains 13 residues. The CDR3: CAWSLTGRYGYTF. The CDR3 DNA follows: TGTGCCTGGAGTCTGACCGGGCGGTATGGCTACACCTTC.

The rearrangement uses TRBV19 and TRBJ1-2; 8 nucleotides line up with TRBD1. Germline-derived CDR1 and CDR2 are LNHDA and SQIVND (reference sequence). This CDR3 is built from 13 residues. The V segment lost 7 bases and the J segment 7 bases; nucleotides outside the gene matches: 8. CDR3 sequence reads: CASKDAGGFGYTF. Here the CDR3 DNA reads TGTGCCAGTAAGGATGCAGGGGGCTTTGGCTACACCTTC.

The chain's CDR3 is CACPREGHNYEQYF. In DNA, the CDR3 is TGTGCCTGCCCCCGAGAGGGGCATAATTACGAGCAGTACTTC. The rearrangement uses TRBV30 and TRBJ2-7, with D perhaps assigned TRBD1 or TRBD2 (5 bases each). Trimming removed 6 bases at V and 4 bases at J, with 19 bases between. Germline CDR1 is GTSNPN and CDR2 is SVGIG (reference sequence). CDR3 size: 14 residues. Combining the CDR3 with reference TRBV30 and TRBJ2-7 gives the whole variable domain SQTIHQWPATLVQPVGSPLSLECTVEGTSNPNLYWYRQAAGRGLQLLFYSVGIGQISSEVPQNLSASRPQDRQFILSSKKLLLSDSGFYLCACPREGHNYEQYFGPGTRLTVT.

The gene calls are TRBV5-1 and TRBJ2-7; the D gene could be TRBD1 or TRBD2 (5 bases each). Germline V gene data show CDR1 as SGHRS and CDR2 as YFSETQ. The CDR3 is 15 residues long. V was shortened by 0 bases and J by 5 bases, with 15 bases between the two germline ends. DNA for the CDR3: TGCGCCAGCAGCTTGGTTGGGGACCTGTACGACGAGCAGTACTTC. It encodes CASSLVGDLYDEQYF.

This clone was counted a few times. The chain is built from TRBV28 and TRBJ2-6; D is unclear. Trimming cost V 4 bases and J 0 bases, with 7 bases left between them. The CDR3 covers 15 residues. Germline values: CDR1 MDHEN, CDR2 SYDVKM. This CDR3 reads CASSSAYSGANVLTF. The CDR3 bases are TGTGCCAGCAGTTCCGCCTACTCTGGGGCCAACGTCCTGACTTTC.

The rearrangement links TRBV5-6 to TRBJ1-1, with 9 nucleotides matching TRBD1. There are 13 residues in the CDR3. From germline, CDR1 is SGHDT and CDR2 YYEEEE. J gave up 6 bases and V 9 bases, and 9 bases lay outside the gene matches. The CDR3 nucleotides are TGTGCCACCAGGACAGGGGCTTACGCTGAAGCTTTCTTT. Protein product: CATRTGAYAEAFF.

This chain joins TRBV5-1 and TRBJ1-4; the match to TRBD1 covers 10 bases. Germline V gene data show CDR1 as SGHRS and CDR2 as YFSETQ. The CDR3 has 15 residues. Trimming at V came to 0 bases and at J to 8 bases, leaving 4 bases not matched to a gene. The CDR3: CASSLVGTGAEKLFF. CDR3 DNA: TGCGCCAGCAGCTTGGTCGGGACAGGGGCGGAAAAACTGTTTTTT.

The V gene is TRBV7-2, the J gene TRBJ1-1; 8 bases fit TRBD1. Germline-derived CDR1 and CDR2 are SGHTA and FQGNSA. The CDR3 has 13 amino acids. V shed 5 bases and J 4 bases; nucleotides not matched to a gene: 3. The CDR3 loop is CASSHTGGTEAFF. The CDR3 DNA reads TGTGCCAGCAGCCATACAGGGGGCACTGAAGCTTTCTTT.

The chain carries TRBV2 and TRBJ2-5; D remains unclear. The CDR3 contains 12 residues. Germline CDR1 SNHLY, CDR2 FYNNEI. Trimming cost V 6 bases and J 4 bases, with 9 bases left between them. The CDR3 DNA reads TGTGCCAGCAGGACCACGGGAGAGACCCAGTACTTC. Its protein is CASRTTGETQYF.

The rearrangement uses TRBV30 and TRBJ2-7; D possibly matches TRBD1 or TRBD2 (5 bases each). V was trimmed by 2 bases and J by 4 bases, leaving 18 bases between them. Germline V CDR1 and CDR2: GTSNPN, SVGIG (reference sequence). The CDR3 totals 15 residues. CDR3 residues: CAWSSAGRVAYEQYF. CDR3 sequence (DNA): TGTGCCTGGAGTAGTGCGGGCAGGGTAGCATACGAGCAGTACTTC.

This chain links TRBV14 with TRBJ1-2; TRBD1 is a possible D gene (5 bases). Germline CDR1 SGHDN, CDR2 FVKESK. Trimming took 3 bases from V and 8 from J, leaving 13 bases between them. The CDR3 contains 13 residues. The CDR3 bases are TGTGCCAGCAGCCAGGGTCAGGGATGGGGCTACACCTTC. Protein sequence: CASSQGQGWGYTF.

This clone was observed once. The J gene is TRBJ2-7, the V gene TRBV30; no definite D call. CDR1 GTSNPN and CDR2 SVGIG come from the germline V gene (reference sequence). The germline V and J ends were trimmed by 2 bases and 7 bases, with 12 bases remaining between them. There are 12 residues in the CDR3. The CDR3 DNA follows: TGTGCCTGGAGTCACTCCCTGGGTGAGCAGTACTTC. It specifies CAWSHSLGEQYF.

The chain carries TRBV4-1 and TRBJ2-5; 7 bases align to TRBD2. The V and J ends lost 4 bases and 4 bases, in that order; junction bases with no gene match: 0. Germline V gene sequence: CDR1 MGHRA, CDR2 YSYEKL. The CDR3 covers 12 residues. CDR3 in DNA: TGCGCCAGCAGCCGGGAGGGAGAGACCCAGTACTTC. Translation: CASSREGETQYF.

V and J are TRBV7-8 and TRBJ2-7, with no clear D. This CDR3 is 18 amino acids long. The V gene's germline CDR1 is SGHVS and CDR2 FQNEAQ. Trimming pared 5 bases from V and 0 bases from J, leaving 23 bases between. The CDR3, as DNA: TGTGCCAGCAGCACACGAAAGGCCCGCGGACGGAGCTCCTACGAGCAGTACTTC. This codes for CASSTRKARGRSSYEQYF.

The rearrangement links TRBV29-1 to TRBJ2-7; 7 bases agree with TRBD1. The CDR3 extends over 13 amino acids. The germline V gene encodes CDR1 SQVTM and CDR2 ANQGSEA. V gave up 7 bases and J gave up 3 bases; unmatched junction bases: 9. The CDR3 sequence: CSARGTGDYEQYF. In DNA form, the CDR3 reads TGCAGCGCCCGGGGCACAGGGGACTACGAGCAGTACTTC.

For the CDR3, the DNA is TGTGCCAGCAGCCAAGATTTAGCGGGGTACAATGAGCAGTTCTTC. This codes for CASSQDLAGYNEQFF. The rearrangement links TRBV14 to TRBJ2-1; 8 bases match TRBD2. The length of the CDR3 is 15 residues. Germline values: CDR1 SGHDN, CDR2 FVKESK. The J segment lost 4 bases and the V segment lost 0 bases, leaving 2 bases of the junction unmatched.

The J gene is TRBJ2-3, the V gene TRBV5-1; TRBD2 matches at 7 bases. The CDR3 is 17 residues long. J gave up 4 bases and V 0 bases, and 11 bases lay outside the gene matches. The V gene's germline CDR1 is SGHRS and CDR2 YFSETQ. The CDR3 nucleotides read TGCGCCAGCAGCTTGGGACTAGATGGGAGGGTCGCAGATACGCAGTATTTT. Translation gives CASSLGLDGRVADTQYF.

The J gene is TRBJ1-1, the V gene TRBV30; weak D call: TRBD1 (6 bases). Trimming took 1 base from V and 0 from J, leaving 12 bases between them. The CDR3 has 15 amino acids. Germline V gene lookup returns CDR1 GTSNPN and CDR2 SVGIG (reference sequence). The CDR3 DNA is TGTGCCTGGAGTGCTTTGACAGGAATGAACACTGAAGCTTTCTTT. Translation gives CAWSALTGMNTEAFF.